This TCR beta chain originates from a study of identical twins. CDR1 and CDR2 (germline): MGHRA, YSYEKL. Trimming took 1 base from V and 4 from J, leaving 13 bases between them. This CDR3 has 16 amino acids. TCRdb called the 5' RACE reads again in MiXCR, with one record for every CDR3 protein. The sample holds nearly 650,000 distinct CDR3 sequences, roughly 7.2% seen once. These same records also appear under a second study, on yellow fever vaccine responses in identical twins.

The chain employs TRBV4-1 and TRBJ2-2; D remains unclear. The receptor's source is a young woman in good health. The sequenced sample consisted of PBMCs. The CDR3 region is CASSQGVLVSTGELFF. Written as DNA, the CDR3 is TGCGCCAGCAGCCAAGGGGTATTAGTTAGCACCGGGGAGCTGTTTTTT.